The clone carrying this T cell receptor beta chain has just a few counts. Profiled with immunoSEQ multiplex PCR; TCRdb holds only in-frame clones, not every one. The table includes approximately 16,000 clones, under 40% detected once. The data stem from a study of neoadjuvant anti-PD-1 for oral cavity cancer. Across the study: Patients without progression received a fourth nivolumab dose around day 43, then surgical resection on days 50-56.

Time point noted: after neoadjuvant nivolumab, at surgical resection. V dropped 1 base and J dropped 5 bases, with 9 bases sitting between them. The germline gives CDR1 SGHNT, CDR2 YENEEA. This CDR3 has 13 residues. The rearrangement links TRBV11-3 to TRBJ2-7, with unresolved D. The starting material was tumor tissue, obtained after nivolumab (anti-PD-1) treatment. This receptor was taken from a person aged 35 to 85 with oral cavity squamous cell carcinoma. The CDR3 DNA is TGTGCCAGCAGCTTAGGCCCAGACGACGAGCAGTACTTC. Protein sequence: CASSLGPDDEQYF.